This passage covers 10 T cell receptor beta chains from one sample sequenced in a study of cytomegalovirus exposure and HLA in healthy donors. This PCR relied on a set of 60 Vbeta primers and 13 Jbeta primers. The data were produced by immunoSEQ multiplex PCR, yet TCRdb's version contains in-frame clones alone and is incomplete. The sample carries a few hundred thousand clones, 80% recorded once. The sequenced sample was PBMCs. Receptor source: a girl aged 2-15 years in good health and CMV-seronegative.

The V and J genes are TRBV5-4 and TRBJ2-3, with D maybe TRBD1 (6 bases). Between the trimmed V and J ends, which lost 1 base and 2 bases, there was a span of 14 bases. Germline values: CDR1 SGHNT, CDR2 YYREEE (reference sequence). This CDR3 comprises 16 residues. CDR3 sequence: CASSLRRRGNTDTQYF. For the CDR3, the DNA is TGTGCCAGCAGCTTGCGGAGAAGGGGGAACACAGATACGCAGTATTTT.

This clone was picked up a small number of times. V and J are TRBV6-1 and TRBJ1-5; weak D call: TRBD1 (6 bases). The CDR3 has 12 amino acids. Germline CDR1 and CDR2: MNHNS and SASEGT. V was trimmed by 5 bases and J by 15 bases, leaving 17 bases between them. CDR3 in DNA: TGTGCCAGCAGTTCAACAGGGACGGTCGTGCATTTT. It translates to CASSSTGTVVHF.

This chain uses TRBV6-1 with TRBJ1-5; D is possibly TRBD1 (5 bases). This CDR3 region has 14 residues. V lost 5 bases and J lost 1, with 9 bases in between. CDR1 and CDR2 (germline): MNHNS, SASEGT. CDR3 amino acids: CASSTRGSNQPQHF. The CDR3 region has the DNA TGTGCCAGCAGTACCCGGGGGAGCAATCAGCCCCAGCATTTT.

This clone was found a few times. This rearrangement joins TRBV19 to TRBJ2-3; 14 bases are shared with TRBD2. The germline CDR1 and CDR2 sequences are LNHDA and SQIVND (reference sequence). The CDR3 is 18 amino acids. V trimming: 3 bases; J trimming: 6 bases; junction bases outside the gene matches: 11. The CDR3 nucleotides are TGTGCCAGTAGTATTGACCGGACTAGCGGGAGGAGTTCGGATACGCAGTATTTT. Its protein is CASSIDRTSGRSSDTQYF.

CDR3 DNA sequence: TGTGCCAGCAGCTACAGGGCAGCCACGTTCGGGGAGCTGTTTTTT. This encodes CASSYRAATFGELFF. The V and J genes are TRBV7-2 and TRBJ2-2, with D possibly TRBD1 on 6 matching bases. Germline V lookup: CDR1 SGHTA, CDR2 FQGNSA. This CDR3 has 15 residues. V was cut by 4 bases and J by 7 bases, with 16 bases left in between.

The V and J genes are TRBV9 and TRBJ2-7; 10 bases match TRBD2. Germline V CDR1 and CDR2: SGDLS, YYNGEE. The CDR3 has 16 residues. Trimming removed 3 bases from V and 2 bases from J; junction bases left unmatched: 8. The DNA of the CDR3 is TGTGCCAGCAGCGCTACCTCTAGCGGGAGTCCCTACGAGCAGTACTTC. It translates to CASSATSSGSPYEQYF. The full variable domain, rest sourced from reference TRBV9 and TRBJ2-7, is DSGVTQTPKHLITATGQRVTLRCSPRSGDLSVYWYQQSLDQGLQFLIQYYNGEERAKGNILERFSAQQFPDLHSELNLSSLELGDSALYFCASSATSSGSPYEQYFGPGTRLTVT.

V and J are TRBV30 and TRBJ1-4, with a possible D match to TRBD1 (6 bases). The germline V gene encodes CDR1 GTSNPN and CDR2 SVGIG (reference sequence). The CDR3 runs to 16 residues. The ends were cut back, 0 bases at V and 10 bases at J, with 21 bases in the middle. CDR3 sequence (DNA): TGTGCCTGGAGTGTAACCTGGCAGACAGGTATCGGAAAACTGTTTTTT. Protein product: CAWSVTWQTGIGKLFF.

This chain uses TRBV5-4 with TRBJ2-6; D not certain. V lost 7 bases and J 2 bases, leaving 4 bases between the germline ends. Germline values: CDR1 SGHNT, CDR2 YYREEE (reference sequence). The CDR3 length is 12 residues. DNA of the CDR3: TGTGCCAGCTCCGCTGGGGCCAACGTCCTGACTTTC. Its translation is CASSAGANVLTF.

The chain is built from TRBV29-1 and TRBJ1-2, with 8 bases aligning to TRBD1. The V and J ends lost 6 bases and 6 bases, in that order; junction bases with no gene match: 3. The CDR3 has 11 residues. The germline gives CDR1 SQVTM, CDR2 ANQGSEA. The CDR3 sequence: CSVQGAHGYTF. CDR3 coding DNA: TGCAGCGTGCAGGGGGCCCATGGCTACACCTTC.

The count of this clone is one. The genes are TRBV4-1 and TRBJ2-5, with TRBD2 matching over 9 bases. The J call may be in error: the DNA end matches TRBJ2-7 better. The V gene's germline CDR1 is MGHRA and CDR2 YSYEKL. The CDR3 sequence is 15 residues long. DNA of the CDR3: TGCGCCAGCAGCCAAGACGTAGCGGGAGAGATCGAGCAGTACTTC. Its translation is CASSQDVAGEIEQYF.